Below are 30 T cell receptor beta chains sequenced from a single sample in a study of T-cell memory formation after mild COVID-19. TCRdb independently ran MiXCR on the 5' RACE reads; one entry per CDR3 protein. Among about 58,000 distinct CDR3 sequences listed, approximately 30% were seen once. Sequenced material: PBMCs or a T cell subset sorted from them (not recorded which). These receptors originate from a young man who had mild COVID-19 (a few samples of this study predate the infection). Cell type and time point are not known.

Only a few counts were recorded for this clonotype. The chain carries TRBV6-6 and TRBJ2-5, with a possible D match to TRBD1 (5 bases). CDR1 MNHNY and CDR2 SVGAGI come from the germline V gene (reference sequence). The V and J ends lost 0 bases and 1 base respectively, with 12 bases between them. This CDR3 has 16 amino acids. CDR3 DNA: TGTGCCAGCAGTTACTCGCTCGTGGGGCCCCAAGAGACCCAGTACTTC. Residues: CASSYSLVGPQETQYF.

The chain carries TRBV27 and TRBJ2-6; TRBD2 matches 7 bases. Germline V gene lookup returns CDR1 MNHEY and CDR2 SMNVEV (reference sequence). V lost 8 bases and J lost 0; bases outside the gene matches: 10. CDR3 length equals 17 residues. CDR3 loop: CASGVAGQASGANVLTF. The CDR3 bases are TGTGCCAGCGGGGTAGCGGGCCAAGCCTCTGGGGCCAACGTCCTGACTTTC.

This clonotype was detected ten times or more. The chain joins TRBV5-1 to TRBJ2-1; 8 bases line up with TRBD2. The CDR3 runs 13 residues. V lost 6 bases, J lost 3 bases, and 2 bases stayed unmatched. The germline V gene has CDR1 SGHRS and CDR2 YFSETQ. DNA of the CDR3: TGCGCCAGCATAGGGACTAGCTACAATGAGCAGTTCTTC. This translates into CASIGTSYNEQFF.

The J gene is TRBJ2-3, the V gene TRBV7-9, with TRBD1 as a possible D gene (5 bases). CDR1 is SEHNR, CDR2 FQNEAQ, per germline (reference sequence). V was shortened by 6 bases and J by 4 bases, with 14 bases between the two germline ends. CDR3 length equals 14 residues. CDR3 sequence: CASRVRDWADTQYF. The CDR3 DNA is TGTGCCAGCAGGGTCAGGGATTGGGCAGATACGCAGTATTTT.

J is TRBJ1-2 and V is TRBV4-3; 8 positions agree with TRBD1. After removal of 3 bases from V and 6 bases from J, the junction contained 9 bases not matched to a gene. From germline, CDR1 is LGHNA and CDR2 YSLEER. The CDR3 consists of 15 residues. The DNA of the CDR3 is TGCGCCAGCAGCCATATCGGCCAGGGGGCAGATGGCTACACCTTC. This translates into CASSHIGQGADGYTF.

V gene TRBV4-1 combines with J gene TRBJ2-7; the match to TRBD2 covers 10 bases. This CDR3 contains 14 residues. The V and J ends lost 5 bases and 4 bases, in that order; junction bases with no gene match: 5. Germline CDR1 MGHRA, CDR2 YSYEKL. CDR3: CASSYGTSDYEQYF. Written as DNA, the CDR3 is TGCGCCAGCAGCTACGGGACTAGCGATTACGAGCAGTACTTC.

This clonotype was observed a handful of times. V usage is TRBV9 and J usage is TRBJ2-2; no clear D. This CDR3 is built from 11 residues. CDR1 is SGDLS, CDR2 YYNGEE, per germline. The ends were cut back, 5 bases at V and 5 bases at J, with 4 bases in the middle. The chain's CDR3 is CASSGTGELFF. For the CDR3, the DNA is TGTGCCAGCAGTGGGACCGGGGAGCTGTTTTTT.

The V call is TRBV4-3, the J call TRBJ1-1; no reliable D call. V shed 0 bases and J shed 4 bases, with 18 bases lying between them. Germline V lookup: CDR1 LGHNA, CDR2 YSLEER. CDR3 length equals 17 residues. The CDR3 DNA is TGCGCCAGCAGCCAAGATCTACGTGCCGCTTGGGGCACTGAAGCTTTCTTT. This gives the protein CASSQDLRAAWGTEAFF.

The chain is built from TRBV12-3 or TRBV12-4 and TRBJ1-1; a possible D gene is TRBD1 (5 bases). There are 13 residues in the CDR3. V lost 2 bases and J 6 bases, leaving 10 bases between the germline ends. The CDR3 nucleotides read TGTGCCAGCAGTTTACCGGGAGGGGCTGAAGCTTTCTTT. Protein sequence: CASSLPGGAEAFF.

This clonotype was counted only a few times. V is TRBV20-1 and J is TRBJ2-7, with 12 nucleotides matching TRBD2. After removal of 5 bases from V and 0 bases from J, the junction contained 8 bases not matched to a gene. The CDR3 is 16 residues long. Germline lookup yields CDR1 DFQATT and CDR2 SNEGSKA (reference sequence). CDR3 residues: CSARPRLAGASYEQYV. In nucleotides, the CDR3 is TGCAGTGCTCGTCCACGACTAGCGGGGGCCTCCTACGAGCAGTACGTC.

This rearrangement joins TRBV6-2 or TRBV6-3 to TRBJ1-1; D not certain. Germline-derived CDR1 and CDR2 are MNHEY and SVGEGT. The CDR3 totals 14 residues. Trimming left V 0 bases short and J 5 bases short, with 10 bases between. As DNA, the CDR3 is TGTGCCAGCAGTTACTCCCCGGGAGAGACTGAAGCTTTCTTT. Its protein is CASSYSPGETEAFF.

This clonotype has only a few counts. This chain joins TRBV11-2 and TRBJ2-3; 10 positions agree with TRBD2. The V gene end was trimmed by 7 bases and the J gene end by 3 bases; junction bases not matched to a gene: 7. Germline CDR1 and CDR2: SGHAT and FQNNGV. The length of the CDR3 is 15 residues. DNA of the CDR3: TGTGCCAGCATCCATCGGACTAGCGGAACAGATACGCAGTATTTT. It translates to CASIHRTSGTDTQYF. The full variable domain, with the rest looked up from reference TRBV11-2 and TRBJ2-3, is EAGVAQSPRYKIIEKRQSVAFWCNPISGHATLYWYQQILGQGPKLLIQFQNNGVVDDSQLPKDRFSAERLKGVDSTLKIQPAKLEDSAVYLCASIHRTSGTDTQYFGPGTRLTVL.

This clonotype turned up a few times. The chain combines TRBV6-6 with TRBJ2-5, with D possibly being TRBD1 (6 bases). Germline-derived CDR1 and CDR2 are MNHNY and SVGAGI (reference sequence). This CDR3 is 15 amino acids long. Trimming stripped 7 bases from V and 2 bases from J, with 17 bases between. The chain's CDR3 is CASKPTGPAQETQYF. CDR3 nucleotide sequence: TGTGCCAGCAAACCTACAGGGCCCGCACAAGAGACCCAGTACTTC.

The chain uses TRBV6-2 or TRBV6-3 and TRBJ2-7, with TRBD1 as a possible D gene (5 bases). V gave up 6 bases and J gave up 1 base, with 10 bases separating them. The germline gives CDR1 MNHEY, CDR2 SVGEGT. The CDR3 is 13 residues long. CDR3 coding DNA: TGTGCCAGCAGCCCACAGGAGTCCTACGAGCAGTACGTC. Its protein product is CASSPQESYEQYV.

This chain uses TRBV7-9 with TRBJ2-7; 12 nucleotides line up with TRBD1. Trimming took 5 bases from V and 3 from J; bases not matched to a gene: 8. Germline V gene sequence: CDR1 SEHNR, CDR2 FQNEAQ (reference sequence). The CDR3 extends over 16 amino acids. The CDR3 is CASSLRDRGLFYEQYF. The CDR3 DNA reads as TGTGCCAGCAGCCTCCGGGACAGGGGGCTGTTCTACGAGCAGTACTTC.

This chain joins TRBV29-1 and TRBJ1-2; 7 nucleotides match TRBD1. The CDR3 spans 15 residues. Germline V lookup: CDR1 SQVTM, CDR2 ANQGSEA. With 0 bases clipped from V and 4 bases from J, the junction kept 8 bases outside the gene matches. The CDR3 nucleotides read TGCAGCGTTGAAGAGGGGGACAGTCTATCCTATGGCTACACCTTC. Its protein product is CSVEEGDSLSYGYTF.

V and J are TRBV4-3 and TRBJ1-1, with TRBD1 identical over 8 bases. This CDR3 contains 18 residues. CDR1 is LGHNA, CDR2 YSLEER, per germline. J was trimmed by 10 bases and V by 1 base; bases with no gene match: 20. The CDR3 bases are TGCGCCAGCAGCCAAGTACCTTACGTTATAGGACAGGGAGCGGGAGCTTTCTTT. It encodes CASSQVPYVIGQGAGAFF.

The V call is TRBV20-1, the J call TRBJ2-7; D is possibly TRBD2 (5 bases). Trimming removed 2 bases at V and 0 bases at J, with 14 bases between. Germline-derived CDR1 and CDR2 are DFQATT and SNEGSKA (reference sequence). The length of the CDR3 is 15 residues. For the CDR3, the DNA is TGCAGTGCTAGACCCGGACTGTTGAGCTCCTACGAGCAGTACTTC. Translating it yields CSARPGLLSSYEQYF.

This clonotype was seen at least ten times. This chain uses TRBV12-3 or TRBV12-4 with TRBJ1-1; 7 bases are shared with TRBD1. There are 13 residues in the CDR3. J gave up 5 bases and V 5 bases, and 5 bases lay outside the gene matches. For the CDR3, the DNA is TGTGCCAGCAGTACAGGGGAGGGAACTGAAGCTTTCTTT. Its translation is CASSTGEGTEAFF.

The genes are TRBV10-3 and TRBJ2-7, with 9 bases matching TRBD1. Germline trimming cut 3 bases from V and 6 bases from J; bases unmatched to any gene: 6. Germline V lookup: CDR1 ENHRY, CDR2 SYGVKD. The CDR3 contains 14 residues. This CDR3 reads CAISELGTGFEQYV. CDR3 nucleotides: TGTGCCATCAGTGAACTGGGGACAGGGTTCGAGCAGTACGTC.

This clonotype has only a few counts. The V and J genes are TRBV13 and TRBJ2-5; TRBD2 matches at 8 bases. The CDR3 has 16 amino acids. From germline, CDR1 is PRHDT and CDR2 FYEKMQ (reference sequence). Trimming at V came to 3 bases and at J to 1 base, leaving 7 bases not matched to a gene. CDR3 coding DNA: TGTGCCAGCAGCTTTCTTAGCGGGGCCTTCCAAGAGACCCAGTACTTC. Amino acids: CASSFLSGAFQETQYF.

The V call is TRBV29-1, the J call TRBJ2-7; tentatively, D is TRBD1 (5 bases). CDR1 and CDR2 from the germline V gene are SQVTM and ANQGSEA. The CDR3 totals 12 residues. V was cut by 5 bases and J by 7 bases, with 15 bases left in between. The CDR3 DNA reads TGCAGCGTTTCTGGATTAGACAGAGAGCAGTACGTC. This sequence encodes CSVSGLDREQYV.

The chain couples TRBV27 to TRBJ1-5; 8 bases fit TRBD1. Per germline, CDR1 MNHEY and CDR2 SMNVEV (reference sequence). The CDR3 sequence is 15 residues long. Trimming cost V 2 bases and J 2 bases; bases outside gene matches: 2. The CDR3 region is CASSLVGQGNQPQHF. The CDR3, as DNA: TGTGCCAGCAGTTTAGTGGGACAGGGCAATCAGCCCCAGCATTTT.

This sequence joins TRBV4-1 and TRBJ2-1, with TRBD2 matching over 8 bases. This CDR3 has 14 residues. CDR1 is MGHRA, CDR2 YSYEKL, per germline. The ends lost 5 bases at V and 2 bases at J; junction bases unmatched: 2. The CDR3 region is CASSSGGPYNEQFF. CDR3 DNA sequence: TGCGCCAGCAGCTCGGGGGGGCCCTACAATGAGCAGTTCTTC.

This clonotype was counted a few times. The chain links TRBV7-2 to TRBJ2-7; D is perhaps TRBD2 (5 bases). CDR3 length: 13 residues. CDR1 SGHTA and CDR2 FQGNSA come from the germline V gene. Deletions cut 4 bases from V and 6 bases from J, with 13 bases between. This chain's CDR3 is CASSWRGSGEQYV. CDR3 DNA: TGTGCCAGCAGCTGGCGAGGGAGCGGCGAGCAGTACGTC.

In this sample, this clonotype turned up a few times. The chain has TRBV7-9 and TRBJ1-1, with a weak D call TRBD1 (5 bases). The CDR3 covers 15 residues. Germline V gene lookup returns CDR1 SEHNR and CDR2 FQNEAQ (reference sequence). V was trimmed by 3 bases and J by 3 bases, leaving 14 bases between them. CDR3 loop: CASSFPEGRDTEAFF. Here the CDR3 DNA reads TGTGCCAGCAGCTTCCCAGAGGGGAGGGACACTGAAGCTTTCTTT.

This clonotype was seen a few times. Written as DNA, the CDR3 is TGTGCCAGCAGCCAGGGACACTCGAACACCGGGGAGCTGTTTTTT. It specifies CASSQGHSNTGELFF. The V and J genes are TRBV3-1 and TRBJ2-2; tentatively, D is TRBD1 (6 bases). Germline values: CDR1 LGHDT, CDR2 YNNKEL (reference sequence). Trimming left V 3 bases short and J 0 bases short, with 8 bases between. The CDR3 has 15 amino acids.

The rearrangement joins TRBV19 to TRBJ2-3, with D uncertain. Trimming pared 5 bases from V and 0 bases from J, leaving 12 bases between. The germline V gene has CDR1 LNHDA and CDR2 SQIVND (reference sequence). The CDR3 consists of 15 residues. CDR3 nucleotide sequence: TGTGCCAGTAGTGCTTGGACCGCTAGCACAGATACGCAGTATTTT. This gives the protein CASSAWTASTDTQYF.

The chain employs TRBV29-1 and TRBJ2-7, with 7 bases aligning to TRBD1. CDR3 length: 14 residues. Germline assignment: CDR1 SQVTM and CDR2 ANQGSEA. Trimming at V came to 4 bases and at J to 0 bases, leaving 6 bases not matched to a gene. CDR3 region: CSVVTGVRSYEQYF. In DNA, the CDR3 is TGCAGCGTTGTCACAGGGGTCCGCTCCTACGAGCAGTACTTC.

V is TRBV7-8 and J is TRBJ2-7; D is unresolved. V was cut by 5 bases and J by 0 bases, with 11 bases left in between. The germline gives CDR1 SGHVS, CDR2 FQNEAQ. The CDR3 has 14 amino acids. CDR3 amino acids: CASSIARFSYEQYV. In nucleotides, the CDR3 is TGTGCCAGCAGCATCGCCAGGTTCTCCTACGAGCAGTACGTC.